The rows below give T cell receptor beta chains drawn from one sample of a study of vaccination and CD4 T cells after COVID-19. MiXCR was run by TCRdb on the PCR reads, yielding one entry per CDR3 protein. The sample holds around 4,000 distinct CDR3 sequences; around 30% are singletons and the top ten take approximately 50%. Their specific antigens are unknown. The specimen was CD4+ T cells from blood, cultured in vitro. Source of these receptors: a human donor in good health. Both conserved end residues are part of each CDR3. A D gene is named only where the DNA matches it firmly. Size values are once, few and many counts, or a class for expanded clones, and some rows have none.

V	J	D	size	CDR3	DNA
TRBV15	TRBJ2-1	.	medium-sized	CATSRQVSYNEQFF	TGTGCCACCAGCAGACAGGTCTCCTACAATGAGCAGTTCTTC
TRBV28	TRBJ2-2	.	large	CASSSRGIGELFF	TGTGCCAGCAGTTCCCGTGGTATAGGGGAGCTGTTTTTT
TRBV19	TRBJ1-2	.	few	CASQKGWDYGYTF	TGTGCCAGCCAAAAGGGGTGGGACTATGGCTACACCTTC
TRBV7-3	TRBJ1-6	.	few	CASSLLGSGSPLHF	TGTGCCAGCAGCTTACTGGGGAGCGGTTCACCCCTCCACTTT
TRBV7-3	TRBJ1-6	.	few	CASSRAGSSSPLHF	TGTGCCAGCAGCCGGGCCGGATCTTCGTCACCCCTCCACTTT
TRBV30	TRBJ2-7	TRBD2	.	CAWRLSGGAYEQYF	TGTGCCTGGAGGCTATCTGGGGGGGCCTACGAGCAGTACTTC
TRBV19	TRBJ1-5	.	.	CASRGESGDQPQHF	TGTGCCAGTAGGGGGGAGAGCGGAGATCAGCCCCAGCATTTT
TRBV29-1	TRBJ2-7	.	.	CSVVGDIRNYEQYF	TGCAGCGTTGTAGGGGACATACGCAACTACGAGCAGTACTTC
TRBV27	TRBJ2-7	TRBD2	.	CASSGTSGGLTYEQYF	TGTGCCAGCAGCGGGACTAGCGGGGGGTTAACCTACGAGCAGTACTTC
TRBV20-1	TRBJ2-1	.	.	CSAINNEQFF	TGCAGTGCTATAAACAATGAGCAGTTCTTC
TRBV7-3	TRBJ2-2	TRBD1	few	CASSPDRVLGTGELFF	TGTGCCAGCAGCCCGGACAGGGTTTTGGGCACCGGGGAGCTGTTTTTT
TRBV27	TRBJ1-1	.	.	CASSRGDGNTEAFF	TGTGCCAGCAGCCGAGGGGATGGGAACACTGAAGCTTTCTTT
TRBV20-1	TRBJ2-2	TRBD1	few	CSVTPGTGEGELFF	TGCAGTGTTACACCCGGGACAGGGGAGGGGGAGCTGTTTTTT
TRBV5-4	TRBJ1-1	.	few	CASARTPGAGVGSEAFF	TGTGCCAGCGCTCGTACGCCCGGAGCAGGGGTAGGGTCTGAAGCTTTCTTT
TRBV2	TRBJ1-2	TRBD1	.	CASSTLAVRGYYGYTF	TGTGCCAGCAGTACCCTGGCGGTCAGGGGGTACTATGGCTACACCTTC
TRBV7-8	TRBJ2-3	.	few	CASSPEWSTDTQYF	TGTGCCAGCAGCCCAGAGTGGTCCACAGATACGCAGTATTTT
TRBV7-6	TRBJ1-6	TRBD1	.	CASSLDRGPGERPLHF	TGTGCCAGCAGCTTAGACAGGGGGCCGGGGGAGAGACCCCTCCACTTT
TRBV2	TRBJ2-5	.	.	CASHRTGVAGETQYF	TGTGCCAGTCATCGTACAGGGGTTGCGGGGGAGACCCAGTACTTC
TRBV29-1	TRBJ1-1	TRBD1	.	CSGGGQAAEAFF	TGCAGCGGGGGGGGACAGGCGGCTGAAGCTTTCTTT
TRBV19	TRBJ2-2	TRBD2	once	CASSPPLWGGWTGELFF	TGTGCCAGTAGCCCCCCCCTGTGGGGGGGTTGGACCGGGGAGCTGTTTTTT
TRBV5-1	TRBJ1-2	TRBD1	.	CASSVTGTGEMNDGYTF	TGCGCCAGCAGCGTGACCGGGACAGGGGAGATGAATGATGGCTACACCTTC
TRBV2	TRBJ2-3	.	few	CASTHSDTQYF	TGTGCCAGCACCCACTCGGATACGCAGTATTTT
TRBV20-1	TRBJ1-4	.	.	CSATLAGVREKLFF	TGCAGTGCTACTCTGGCAGGGGTTAGGGAAAAACTGTTTTTT
TRBV12-3/TRBV12-4	TRBJ1-5	.	.	CASTIRAQYNQPQHF	TGTGCCAGCACCATCAGAGCCCAGTATAATCAGCCCCAGCATTTT
TRBV12-1	TRBJ2-7	.	.	CASSPRPEAHEQYF	TGTGCCAGCAGCCCTAGGCCGGAGGCCCACGAGCAGTACTTC
TRBV18	TRBJ1-1	.	.	CASSPGGDTEAFF	TGTGCCAGCTCACCGGGGGGGGACACTGAAGCTTTCTTT
TRBV20-1	TRBJ2-7	TRBD1	.	CSARGQGTYEQYF	TGCAGTGCCAGGGGACAGGGGACCTACGAGCAGTACTTC
TRBV20-1	TRBJ1-5	.	few	CSATRMTGSNQPQHF	TGCAGTGCTACCCGAATGACGGGCAGCAATCAGCCCCAGCATTTT
TRBV20-1	TRBJ2-4	TRBD2	.	CSAGGGGRSPYF	TGCAGTGCGGGGGGGGGAGGCAGGTCCCCGTACTTC
TRBV4-3	TRBJ1-2	TRBD1	.	CASSYRGNYGYTF	TGCGCCAGCAGCTACAGGGGGAACTATGGCTACACCTTC
TRBV29-1	TRBJ1-2	.	few	CSVATGAFGYTF	TGCAGCGTCGCCACAGGCGCTTTTGGCTACACCTTC
TRBV20-1	TRBJ2-6	.	large	CSGQYRGLSGANVLTF	TGCAGTGGCCAGTACCGGGGACTCTCTGGGGCCAACGTCCTGACTTTC
TRBV18	TRBJ1-1	TRBD1	few	CASSGQGANTEAFF	TGTGCCAGCTCAGGCCAGGGGGCAAACACTGAAGCTTTCTTT
TRBV20-1	TRBJ1-2	.	few	CSAREGQTSLGHGYTF	TGCAGTGCGAGGGAGGGCCAGACTTCTCTGGGCCATGGCTACACCTTC
TRBV6-5	TRBJ1-1	.	medium-sized	CASSYSLSTEAFF	TGTGCCAGCAGTTACTCGTTGTCCACTGAAGCTTTCTTT
TRBV7-9	TRBJ1-1	.	.	CASGGQTNTEAFF	TGTGCCAGCGGCGGACAGACCAACACTGAAGCTTTCTTT
TRBV5-1	TRBJ1-5	.	.	CASSLFGGRGPQHF	TGCGCCAGCAGCCTGTTCGGGGGGCGCGGGCCCCAGCATTTT
TRBV7-2	TRBJ1-5	TRBD1	medium-sized	CASSTLTGNQPQHF	TGTGCCAGCAGCACGTTGACAGGGAACCAGCCCCAGCATTTT
TRBV10-2	TRBJ2-7	TRBD2	.	CASRTGTSGLEQYF	TGCGCCAGCAGAACCGGGACTAGCGGTCTGGAGCAGTACTTC
TRBV6-1	TRBJ1-5	.	medium-sized	CASSPTRTVKQPQHF	TGTGCCAGCAGTCCCACACGGACAGTGAAACAGCCCCAGCATTTT
TRBV7-6	TRBJ2-7	.	.	CASGTVSYEQYF	TGTGCCAGCGGGACGGTCTCCTACGAGCAGTACTTC
TRBV20-1	TRBJ1-2	.	medium-sized	CSASPRAGAINYGYTF	TGCAGTGCTTCCCCCCGGGCCGGGGCCATCAACTATGGCTACACCTTC
TRBV18	TRBJ1-5	.	.	CASSPGFGNQPQHF	TGTGCCAGCTCACCAGGGTTTGGCAATCAGCCCCAGCATTTT
TRBV19	TRBJ2-3	.	.	CASSPRDTSTDTQYF	TGTGCCAGTAGTCCCCGGGACACTTCCACAGATACGCAGTATTTT
TRBV7-2	TRBJ1-5	.	medium-sized	CASSLYAYSNQPQHF	TGTGCCAGCAGCTTATATGCTTATAGCAATCAGCCCCAGCATTTT
TRBV6-1	TRBJ2-7	TRBD1	few	CASTSRQGVGYEQYF	TGTGCCAGCACATCACGACAGGGGGTGGGATACGAGCAGTACTTC
TRBV18	TRBJ2-7	TRBD2	.	CASSRLAGKYEQYF	TGTGCCAGCTCACGACTAGCGGGGAAGTACGAGCAGTACTTC
TRBV28	TRBJ2-4	.	.	CASTDFGAKNIQYF	TGTGCCAGCACCGACTTTGGAGCCAAAAACATTCAGTACTTC
TRBV2	TRBJ1-1	.	.	CASKDLRNTEAFF	TGTGCCAGCAAGGACTTGCGGAACACTGAAGCTTTCTTT
TRBV20-1	TRBJ2-1	TRBD1	.	CSARAGTGNEQFF	TGCAGTGCTAGAGCCGGGACAGGGAATGAGCAGTTCTTC
TRBV14	TRBJ2-2	TRBD2	.	CASSQPTSGSITGELFF	TGTGCCAGCAGCCAGCCGACTAGCGGGAGCATCACCGGGGAGCTGTTTTTT
TRBV7-2	TRBJ2-1	TRBD2	few	CASSARTSGYNEQFF	TGTGCCAGCAGCGCCCGGACTAGCGGTTACAATGAGCAGTTCTTC
TRBV4-3	TRBJ1-4	.	.	CASSQERINEKLFF	TGCGCCAGCAGCCAAGAACGGATTAATGAAAAACTGTTTTTT
TRBV10-3	TRBJ1-2	.	medium-sized	CAISEDSNYGYTF	TGTGCCATCAGTGAGGACAGTAACTATGGCTACACCTTC
TRBV6-1	TRBJ2-7	.	.	CASSKEPPQQYF	TGTGCCAGCAGTAAAGAACCGCCGCAGCAGTACTTC
TRBV7-9	TRBJ2-2	.	few	CASSLEHTGELFF	TGTGCCAGCAGCTTAGAACACACCGGGGAGCTGTTTTTT
TRBV19	TRBJ2-7	.	.	CASSIRSASPYEQYF	TGTGCCAGTAGTATCAGGTCGGCGTCCCCCTACGAGCAGTACTTC
TRBV27	TRBJ1-2	TRBD1	few	CASRLQGTYGYTF	TGTGCCAGCAGGTTACAGGGGACTTATGGCTACACCTTC
TRBV24-1	TRBJ2-5	.	few	CATSDSPETQYF	TGTGCCACCAGTGACTCCCCTGAGACCCAGTACTTC